The 7 T cell receptor beta chains in this list originate from one sample, sequenced in a study of vaccination and CD4 T cells after COVID-19 (dated by TCRdb to between 2021 and 2024). Library preparation was by PCR. Sequencing instrument: Illumina iSeq 100. DNA from cultured CD4+ T cells was subjected to TCR sequencing with the Oncomine TCR Beta short-read assay at the Johns Hopkins FTIC core. Through fastp at Q25 and MiXCR, TCRdb rebuilt clones from the public reads, retaining in-frame beta chains. A single entry per CDR3 protein holds the most common genes and DNA from its merged rows. Present in this sample are roughly 14,000 distinct CDR3 sequences, less than 65% of which were seen just once. The top ten hold roughly 8.4% of the sample. These receptors lack a known antigen. The treatment or condition label on this specimen signifies: roughly 11-day PBMC culture with coronavirus spike peptide pools or control peptides (ViraFEST assay).

The sequencing used CD4+ T cells from blood, cultured in vitro, collected before SARS-CoV-2 vaccination. Receptors originate from a human donor who had recovered from COVID-19.

The genes are TRBV6-4 and TRBJ1-1; D remains unclear. Trimming stripped 3 bases from V and 7 bases from J, with 12 bases between. The CDR3 has 13 amino acids. Germline values: CDR1 MRHNA, CDR2 SNTAGT. The CDR3 protein is CASSERDGGEAFF. As DNA, the CDR3 is TGTGCCAGCAGTGAAAGAGACGGAGGTGAAGCTTTCTTT.

This chain uses TRBV2 with TRBJ2-5; weak D call: TRBD2 (5 bases). The germline gives CDR1 SNHLY, CDR2 FYNNEI. V was shortened by 5 bases and J by 2 bases, with 15 bases between the two germline ends. The CDR3 is 15 residues long. CDR3 region: CASSIEAGRQETQYF. DNA of the CDR3: TGTGCCAGCAGTATAGAGGCGGGCCGACAAGAGACCCAGTACTTC.

The chain combines TRBV7-2 with TRBJ1-2; 11 bases are shared with TRBD1. Germline loops: CDR1 SGHTA, CDR2 FQGNSA. V lost 5 bases to trimming and J lost 6 bases; unmatched junction nucleotides: 8. The CDR3 has 15 amino acids. CDR3 residues: CASSPRTGGDHGYTF. The CDR3 DNA follows: TGTGCCAGCAGCCCCCGGACAGGGGGCGATCATGGCTACACCTTC. The full variable domain, in which reference TRBV7-2 and TRBJ1-2 provide the parts outside the CDR3, is GAGVSQSPSNKVTEKGKDVELRCDPISGHTALYWYRQSLGQGLEFLIYFQGNSAPDKSGLPSDRFSAERTGGSVSTLTIQRTQQEDSAVYLCASSPRTGGDHGYTFGSGTRLTVV.

This clonotype has only one observation. This chain joins TRBV2 and TRBJ1-2; D is perhaps TRBD1 (5 bases). Trimming cost V 2 bases and J 0 bases, with 7 bases left between them. The CDR3 is 14 residues long. The germline V gene has CDR1 SNHLY and CDR2 FYNNEI. The CDR3 nucleotides are TGTGCCAGCAGTGAAATAGGGGCTAACTATGGCTACACCTTC. Translation: CASSEIGANYGYTF.

The chain links TRBV7-3 to TRBJ2-2; 9 bases match TRBD2. V trimming: 4 bases; J trimming: 4 bases; junction bases outside the gene matches: 7. The CDR3 is made up of 16 amino acids. Germline CDR1 and CDR2: SGHTA and FQGTGA. The CDR3 spells CASSYLSGRTTGELFF. CDR3 DNA sequence: TGTGCCAGCAGCTACCTTAGCGGGAGAACCACCGGGGAGCTGTTTTTT. Together with reference TRBV7-3 and TRBJ2-2, the CDR3 gives the full variable domain: GAGVSQTPSNKVTEKGKYVELRCDPISGHTALYWYRQSLGQGPEFLIYFQGTGAADDSGLPNDRFFAVRPEGSVSTLKIQRTERGDSAVYLCASSYLSGRTTGELFFGEGSRLTVL.

This clonotype was observed a few times. V is TRBV10-3 and J is TRBJ2-2; 7 nucleotides line up with TRBD2. The ends lost 8 bases at V and 3 bases at J; junction bases unmatched: 6. This CDR3 spans 14 amino acids. Germline CDR1 and CDR2: ENHRY and SYGVKD. CDR3 loop: CAISGGPDTGELFF. CDR3 DNA: TGTGCCATCTCGGGAGGCCCGGACACCGGGGAGCTGTTTTTT.

Within the sample, this clonotype is medium-sized. The chain is built from TRBV12-3 or TRBV12-4 and TRBJ2-5, with 12 bases that match TRBD2. V lost 5 bases and J lost 6; bases outside the gene matches: 7. The CDR3 is 15 amino acids. The CDR3 region is CASSMTSGSGKTQYF. For the CDR3, the DNA is TGTGCCAGCAGTATGACTAGCGGGAGTGGAAAGACCCAGTACTTC.